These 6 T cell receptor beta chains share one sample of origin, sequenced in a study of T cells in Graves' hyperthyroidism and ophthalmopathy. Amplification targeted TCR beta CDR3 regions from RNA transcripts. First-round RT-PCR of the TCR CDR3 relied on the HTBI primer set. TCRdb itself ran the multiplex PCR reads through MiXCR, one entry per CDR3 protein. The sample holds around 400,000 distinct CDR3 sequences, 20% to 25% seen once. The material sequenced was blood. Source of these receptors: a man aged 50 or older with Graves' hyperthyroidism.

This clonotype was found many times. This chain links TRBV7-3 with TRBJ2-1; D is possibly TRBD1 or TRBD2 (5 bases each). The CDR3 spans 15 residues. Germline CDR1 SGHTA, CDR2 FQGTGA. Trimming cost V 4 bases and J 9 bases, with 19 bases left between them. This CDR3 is CASSWDLGGNSEQFF. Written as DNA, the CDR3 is TGTGCCAGCAGCTGGGACCTAGGTGGGAATAGTGAGCAGTTCTTC.

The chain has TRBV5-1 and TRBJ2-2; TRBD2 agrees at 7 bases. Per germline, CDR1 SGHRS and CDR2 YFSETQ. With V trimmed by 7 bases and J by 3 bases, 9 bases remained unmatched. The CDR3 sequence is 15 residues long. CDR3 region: CASQRAGVDTGELFF. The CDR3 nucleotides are TGCGCCAGCCAGAGGGCGGGAGTGGACACCGGGGAGCTGTTTTTT.

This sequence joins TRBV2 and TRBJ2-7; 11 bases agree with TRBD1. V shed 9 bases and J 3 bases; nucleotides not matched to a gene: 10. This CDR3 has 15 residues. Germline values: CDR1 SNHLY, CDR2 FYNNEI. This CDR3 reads CASSRGTGGNYEQYF. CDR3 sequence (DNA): TGTGCCAGTAGTCGCGGGACAGGGGGGAACTACGAGCAGTACTTC.

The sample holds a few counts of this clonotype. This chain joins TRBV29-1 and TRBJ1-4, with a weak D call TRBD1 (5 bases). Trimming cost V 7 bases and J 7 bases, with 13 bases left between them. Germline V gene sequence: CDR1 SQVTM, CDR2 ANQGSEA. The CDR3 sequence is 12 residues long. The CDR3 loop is CSAGHTGEKLFF. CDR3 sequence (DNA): TGCAGCGCAGGACATACTGGTGAAAAACTGTTTTTT.

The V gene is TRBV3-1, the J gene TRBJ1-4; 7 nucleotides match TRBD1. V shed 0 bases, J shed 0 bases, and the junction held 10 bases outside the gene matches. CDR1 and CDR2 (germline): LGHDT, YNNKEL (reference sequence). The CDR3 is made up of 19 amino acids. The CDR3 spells CASSQDDRTGFATNEKLFF. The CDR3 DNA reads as TGTGCCAGCAGCCAAGATGACCGGACAGGCTTTGCAACTAATGAAAAACTGTTTTTT.

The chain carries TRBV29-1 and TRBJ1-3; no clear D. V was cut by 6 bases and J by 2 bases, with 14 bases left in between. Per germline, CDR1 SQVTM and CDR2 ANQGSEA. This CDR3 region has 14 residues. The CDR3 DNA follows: TGCAGCGTAAAGATGCTAGAAGCTGGAAACACCATATATTTT. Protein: CSVKMLEAGNTIYF.